This T cell receptor (beta chain) originates from a study of CD8+CD57+ T cells in acquired aplastic anemia. CD8+CD57+ cell expansion had been shown by flow cytometry in patients chosen for sequencing. Both TCR beta VDJ combination and CDR3 sequence profiling were carried out. Genomic DNA was the template for this profiling. TCRdb called the reads again in MiXCR, with one record for every CDR3 protein. The sample consists of over 150,000 distinct CDR3 sequences, around 50% of them appearing once. The CDR3 contains 14 residues. This clonotype was counted only a few times. As yet, its antigen is unknown. A read error may be the cause here, since a much bigger clone is one base away. The study's findings and limits: The CD8+ Simpson's diversity of patients and controls was not significantly different.

The V and J genes are TRBV12-3 or TRBV12-4 and TRBJ1-3, with 12 bases identical to TRBD1. This clonotype originated in a human donor with aplastic anemia. Sequenced material: sorted CD4+, CD8+, or CD8+CD57+ T cells (not recorded which) from PBMCs. The CDR3 loop reads CASRPTGTGGSKGF. The CDR3, as DNA: TGTGCCAGCAGACCTACCGGGACAGGGGGCTCGAAGGGTTTT.